This is a list of T cell receptor beta chains from one sample in a study of cytomegalovirus exposure and HLA in healthy donors. The assay was immunoSEQ multiplex PCR, and TCRdb's table has in-frame clones only and misses some. The sample lists roughly 160,000 clones; 65% to 85% were seen once. Sequenced input: PBMCs. The receptors were sampled from a woman aged 45-65 years in good health and CMV-seropositive. Both conserved end residues are part of each CDR3. The D gene is left open where the match is weak. Rows give clone size only sometimes, using once, few, many, or a class for an expanded clone.

TRBV5-8	NA	TRBD1	TRBJ1-2	TGTGCCAGCAGCCGGATTAGGACAGGTCCAAACTATGGCTACACCTTC	CASSRIRTGPNYGYTF
TRBV11-2	once	NA	TRBJ2-1	TGTGCCAGCAGCTTAGACAGGGCAGGGAATGAGCAGTTCTTC	CASSLDRAGNEQFF
TRBV19	NA	TRBD2	TRBJ2-1	TGTGCCAGTAGTTTAGGGGGGACTAGTATCAATGAGCAGTTCTTC	CASSLGGTSINEQFF
TRBV29-1	NA	TRBD2	TRBJ2-7	TGCAGCGTTATACTAGCGGGGGTAATGGAGCAGTACTTC	CSVILAGVMEQYF
TRBV9	few	NA	TRBJ2-5	TGTGCCAGCAGCGTCGGGGGACAGTTCTACCAAGAGACCCAGTACTTC	CASSVGGQFYQETQYF
TRBV2	NA	NA	TRBJ1-3	TGTGCCAGCAGTGGCGGAGTTGTTACGGCTGGAAACACCATATATTTT	CASSGGVVTAGNTIYF
TRBV7-2	NA	TRBD2	TRBJ2-1	TGTGCCAGCAGCTTAATGCTAGCGGGAAACAATGAGCAGTTCTTC	CASSLMLAGNNEQFF
TRBV18	NA	NA	TRBJ2-5	TGTGCCAGCTCCCGGAACCGACAGAGCCAGCAAGAGACCCAGTACTTC	CASSRNRQSQQETQYF
TRBV6-5	NA	TRBD1	TRBJ1-2	TGTGCCAGCAGTCGACTGGACAGGGGGCGGGTCTACACCTTC	CASSRLDRGRVYTF
TRBV7-2	NA	NA	TRBJ2-1	TGTGCCAGCAGCTTAGGCCCTACGGGCAATGAGCAGTTCTTC	CASSLGPTGNEQFF
TRBV9	NA	NA	TRBJ1-2	TGTGCCAGCAGCGGCCTCGGGGGAGCTAACTATGGCTACACCTTC	CASSGLGGANYGYTF
TRBV28	NA	TRBD2	TRBJ2-3	TGTGCCAGCAGTTCACTGGACAGCTACCTCCGTCTAGCGGGAGGAGAGGGAGATACGCAGTATTTT	CASSSLDSYLRLAGGEGDTQYF
TRBV28	NA	NA	TRBJ2-7	TGTGCCAGCAGTTCCCCCCCCGAGCGGCGGTCCTACGAGCAGTACTTC	CASSSPPERRSYEQYF
TRBV11-3	NA	TRBD1	TRBJ1-5	TGTGCCAGCAGCCGACAGGGGGATAATCAGCCCCAGCATTTT	CASSRQGDNQPQHF
TRBV28	NA	NA	TRBJ2-7	TGTGCCAGCAGTTTTGGAGGGTCCTACGAGCAGTACTTC	CASSFGGSYEQYF
TRBV7-9	NA	NA	TRBJ1-5	TGTGCCAGCGGTCGGGACATCTATCAGCCCCAGCATTTT	CASGRDIYQPQHF
TRBV11-3	NA	NA	TRBJ2-1	TGTGCCAGCAGCCCCTCTAGGAGCAATGAGCAGTTCTTC	CASSPSRSNEQFF
TRBV27	NA	NA	TRBJ1-1	TGTGCCAGCAGTTTTGATCGGGGGGCGCAGGGCACTGAAGCTTTCTTT	CASSFDRGAQGTEAFF
TRBV6-6	few	NA	TRBJ1-2	TGTGCCAGCAACCCCGAGATGAGGGCCGGCTACACCTTC	CASNPEMRAGYTF
TRBV7-9	NA	NA	TRBJ2-7	TGTGCCAGCAGCTCGGGGGGGACAGAAGCCCCCGAGCAGTACTTC	CASSSGGTEAPEQYF
TRBV4-2	once	TRBD2	TRBJ2-5	TGTGCCAGCAGCCAAGATTGGGGGCGGGAGGGCCGAGCCGACGAGACCCAGTACTTC	CASSQDWGREGRADETQYF
TRBV29-1	NA	NA	TRBJ2-7	TGCAGCGTTGAAGGGTTCGGGGGTATCGCGTCCGAGCAGTACTTC	CSVEGFGGIASEQYF
TRBV6-6	NA	TRBD1	TRBJ1-2	TGTGCCAGCAGCGTAGACAGGGGGCCGGGCTATGGCTACACCTTC	CASSVDRGPGYGYTF
TRBV5-4	NA	TRBD2	TRBJ2-1	TGTGCCAGCAGCTCAGGACTAGCGGGAGCCGGGCAGTTCTTC	CASSSGLAGAGQFF
TRBV19	once	TRBD1	TRBJ1-2	TGTGCCAGTTTTTTCCGGGGGGGACAGACATATGGCTACACCTTC	CASFFRGGQTYGYTF
TRBV6-5	NA	NA	TRBJ1-2	TGTGCCAGCAGTTCGACAGCTAACTATGGCTACACCTTC	CASSSTANYGYTF
TRBV28	NA	TRBD2	TRBJ2-1	TGTGCCAGCAGTTCTACGGCGGGAGGCCGTAGTGAGCAGTTCTTC	CASSSTAGGRSEQFF
TRBV30	NA	NA	TRBJ1-5	TGTGCCTGGACAGGGTCTAGCAATCAGCCCCAGCATTTT	CAWTGSSNQPQHF
TRBV6-6	few	NA	TRBJ1-1	TGTGCCAGCACCCCGGGGGGAGACCTAGGTGAAGCTTTCTTT	CASTPGGDLGEAFF
TRBV19	NA	TRBD1	TRBJ2-3	TGTGCCAGTTCCCCTGGACAGGGGGGAGACACAGATACGCAGTATTTT	CASSPGQGGDTDTQYF
TRBV15	NA	TRBD1	TRBJ1-1	TGTGCCACCAGCCCCCGGGACAGTAGAAACACTGAAGCTTTCTTT	CATSPRDSRNTEAFF
TRBV5-1	NA	NA	TRBJ1-6	TGCGCCAGCAGCGCTATTCCAGGGGAGGGTTCACCCCTCCACTTT	CASSAIPGEGSPLHF
TRBV5-1	NA	TRBD1	TRBJ1-1	TGCGCCAGCAGCTTGGGTGGAGCCCCAGGGGGCACTGAAGCTTTCTTT	CASSLGGAPGGTEAFF
TRBV6-5	NA	TRBD1	TRBJ1-2	TGTGCCAGCAGTTGGTCACAGGGGGCCGACTATGGCTACACCTTC	CASSWSQGADYGYTF
TRBV7-6	NA	NA	TRBJ2-7	TGTGCCAGCAGCTTAGTCGCAGGTGGCCACGAGCAGTACTTC	CASSLVAGGHEQYF
TRBV9	NA	NA	TRBJ1-3	TGTGCCAGCAGCACCCGGACAGTCCCCGGAAACACCATATATTTT	CASSTRTVPGNTIYF
TRBV5-1	NA	TRBD1	TRBJ2-7	TGCGCCAGCAGCGTATTCAAGGGGGCCGTCAACGAGCAGTACTTC	CASSVFKGAVNEQYF
TRBV30	NA	TRBD1	TRBJ1-1	TGTGCCTGGAGCGAGCCCCGCAGGGGGCGTAGGTCCACTGAAGCTTTCTTT	CAWSEPRRGRRSTEAFF
TRBV4-3	few	NA	TRBJ2-1	TGCGCCAGCAGCCAAGGGGCAGGCGTCTACAATGAGCAGTTCTTC	CASSQGAGVYNEQFF